Listed below are T cell receptor beta chains from one sample, sequenced in a study of T cells after yellow fever vaccination. TCRdb processed the 5' RACE reads anew with MiXCR; each CDR3 protein has one entry. The repertoire includes approximately 600,000 distinct CDR3 sequences, 9% to 15% of them detected once, and 15% sits in the top ten. This material consisted of PBMCs, taken on the day of the yellow fever booster vaccination. Source of these receptors: a young man who received the YFV17D yellow fever vaccine. The CDR3 runs from the conserved cysteine through the conserved F or W. Each record gives: J gene, clone size, V gene, D gene, CDR3 protein, CDR3 DNA. A D gene is named only where the DNA matches it firmly. Clone size is given for some rows only: seen once, a few or many times, or a class if the clone is expanded.

>TRBJ2-7|few|TRBV11-2|.
CASSLKARDGEQYF
TGTGCCAGCAGCTTAAAAGCGCGGGATGGCGAGCAGTACTTC
>TRBJ2-7|.|TRBV18|TRBD2
CASSPIAGENEQYF
TGTGCCAGCTCACCGATAGCGGGAGAAAACGAGCAGTACTTC
>TRBJ2-7|.|TRBV2|.
CASNPNGLSSYEQYF
TGTGCCAGCAATCCCAACGGTTTAAGCTCCTACGAGCAGTACTTC
>TRBJ2-4|few|TRBV5-6|.
CASSTVGRTEKNIQYF
TGTGCCAGTTCAACGGTGGGGCGCACGGAAAAAAACATTCAGTACTTC
>TRBJ2-1|.|TRBV2|.
CASSEIRSSYNEQFF
TGTGCCAGCAGTGAAATTCGCAGCTCCTACAATGAGCAGTTCTTC
>TRBJ2-5|.|TRBV4-3|TRBD2
CASSGLAGSGETQYF
TGCGCCAGCTCGGGACTAGCGGGGTCGGGAGAGACCCAGTACTTC
>TRBJ2-3|few|TRBV7-2|TRBD2
CASSLAPGTSGGWVDTQYF
TGTGCCAGCAGCTTAGCTCCTGGGACTAGCGGGGGTTGGGTAGATACGCAGTATTTT
>TRBJ1-1|few|TRBV4-3|.
CASSQDGQGTTEAFF
TGCGCCAGCAGCCAAGATGGTCAAGGGACCACTGAAGCTTTCTTT
>TRBJ2-1|.|TRBV5-1|.
CASSQGDAGLYNEQFF
TGCGCCAGCAGTCAAGGGGATGCGGGTTTGTACAATGAGCAGTTCTTC
>TRBJ2-1|.|TRBV12-3/TRBV12-4|.
CASSPMDEQFF
TGTGCCAGCAGCCCGATGGATGAGCAGTTCTTC
>TRBJ2-1|.|TRBV10-1|.
CASSRAAGNEQFF
TGCGCCAGCAGTAGGGCAGCGGGCAATGAGCAGTTCTTC
>TRBJ2-1|few|TRBV20-1|TRBD2
CSAPVAGGFNNEQFF
TGCAGTGCCCCCGTAGCGGGAGGTTTCAACAATGAGCAGTTCTTC
>TRBJ1-2|.|TRBV7-2|.
CASSAGGQSYGYTF
TGTGCCAGCAGCGCGGGCGGACAGTCCTATGGCTACACCTTC
>TRBJ2-7|few|TRBV7-7|TRBD2
CASSPTTGTTPYEQYF
TGTGCCAGCAGTCCAACGACCGGGACTACCCCCTACGAGCAGTACTTC
>TRBJ2-1|few|TRBV12-3/TRBV12-4|TRBD1
CASSFGTEGLSSYNEQFF
TGTGCCAGCAGTTTCGGGACAGAGGGGTTGAGCTCCTACAATGAGCAGTTCTTC
>TRBJ1-1|.|TRBV24-1|.
CATSDSSDGEAFF
TGTGCCACCAGTGATTCCTCTGACGGTGAAGCTTTCTTT
>TRBJ2-1|few|TRBV7-2|TRBD1
CASTPGQGFNEQFF
TGTGCCAGCACCCCGGGACAGGGGTTCAATGAGCAGTTCTTC
>TRBJ2-1|.|TRBV20-1|.
CSARQGRGENEQFF
TGCAGTGCTAGACAGGGACGGGGAGAGAATGAGCAGTTCTTC
>TRBJ2-1|many|TRBV5-1|TRBD1
CASSLTGGLDEQFF
TGCGCCAGCAGCTTGACAGGGGGCCTTGATGAGCAGTTCTTC
>TRBJ2-7|few|TRBV19|.
CASSMSPVQLYEQYF
TGTGCCAGTAGTATGAGTCCGGTTCAGTTGTACGAGCAGTACTTC
>TRBJ2-3|.|TRBV7-9|TRBD1
CASSPQWQGAGTDTQYF
TGTGCCAGCAGCCCCCAGTGGCAGGGGGCTGGCACAGATACGCAGTATTTT
>TRBJ2-7|few|TRBV7-2|.
CASSLEPQYEQYF
TGTGCCAGCAGCTTAGAGCCTCAATACGAGCAGTACTTC
>TRBJ2-3|few|TRBV6-5|.
CASSYSLSITDTQYF
TGTGCCAGCAGTTACTCGTTAAGCATCACAGATACGCAGTATTTT
>TRBJ2-3|few|TRBV5-8|TRBD2
CASSGGTSGITDTQYF
TGTGCCAGCAGCGGCGGGACTAGCGGAATCACAGATACGCAGTATTTT
>TRBJ2-1|few|TRBV7-6|TRBD2
CASSSLGLAGGQTNNEQFF
TGTGCCAGCAGCTCCTTGGGACTAGCGGGAGGCCAGACCAACAATGAGCAGTTCTTC
>TRBJ2-7|many|TRBV7-9|.
CASSLGLPGSYEQYF
TGTGCCAGCAGCTTAGGATTACCAGGTTCCTACGAGCAGTACTTC
>TRBJ1-2|few|TRBV12-3/TRBV12-4|.
CASSHSRSGYGYTF
TGTGCCAGCAGCCACTCTAGGTCCGGCTATGGCTACACCTTC
>TRBJ2-1|few|TRBV29-1|.
CSVGSGSGEFF
.
>TRBJ2-7|many|TRBV5-6|.
CASSPPYGEQYF
TGTGCCAGCAGCCCCCCTTATGGCGAGCAGTACTTC
>TRBJ2-1|.|TRBV10-1|.
CASSDRVRTGTNNEQFF
TGCGCCAGCAGTGATCGGGTAAGAACGGGAACCAACAATGAGCAGTTCTTC
>TRBJ2-5|.|TRBV11-2|.
CASSQAVRETQYF
TGTGCCAGCAGCCAAGCGGTTCGGGAGACCCAGTACTTC
>TRBJ2-7|few|TRBV2|.
CAANTDTTYEQYF
TGTGCAGCAAATACAGATACCACCTACGAGCAGTACTTC
>TRBJ2-2|.|TRBV23-1|.
CASSKTGGKRPGLATNTGELFF
TGCGCCAGCAGCAAAACAGGGGGCAAGAGACCGGGACTAGCGACTAACACCGGGGAGCTGTTTTTT
>TRBJ2-2|few|TRBV6-5|.
CASRSGGELFF
TGTGCCAGCAGGTCGGGAGGGGAGCTGTTTTTT
>TRBJ2-5|.|TRBV7-9|.
CASSIGKETQYF
TGTGCCAGCAGCATCGGAAAAGAGACCCAGTACTTC
>TRBJ1-5|.|TRBV28|.
CASSSRTSISPSNF
TGTGCCAGCAGTTCGCGGACCTCAATCAGCCCCAGCAATTTT
>TRBJ2-5|.|TRBV5-1|.
CASSLHRGDETQYF
TGCGCCAGCAGCTTGCACCGCGGGGACGAGACCCAGTACTTC
>TRBJ2-7|.|TRBV7-2|TRBD2
CASRRSGNSYEQYF
TGTGCCAGCAGACGGAGCGGGAACTCCTACGAGCAGTACTTC
>TRBJ2-1|.|TRBV5-4|.
CASSPEWGSSYNEQFF
TGTGCCAGCAGCCCCGAATGGGGCAGCTCCTACAATGAGCAGTTCTTC
>TRBJ2-5|.|TRBV5-1|.
CASSWTDPLETQYF
TGCGCCAGCAGCTGGACAGACCCTTTAGAGACCCAGTACTTC
>TRBJ2-2|.|TRBV5-1|.
CASSWRPGQSNTGELFF
TGCGCCAGCAGCTGGAGGCCGGGACAATCGAACACCGGGGAGCTGTTTTTT
>TRBJ2-7|few|TRBV15|.
CATSRDLARYEQYF
TGTGCCACCAGCAGAGATTTGGCACGCTACGAGCAGTACTTC
>TRBJ2-1|many|TRBV25-1|TRBD2
CASSELGSGAYNEQFF
TGTGCCAGCAGTGAATTGGGTAGCGGGGCCTACAATGAGCAGTTCTTC
>TRBJ2-5|.|TRBV7-9|.
CASSLAHGSGTQYF
TGTGCCAGCAGCTTAGCGCACGGGTCGGGGACCCAGTACTTC
>TRBJ2-7|.|TRBV6-2/TRBV6-3|TRBD2
CASSYDTSGAYEQYF
TGTGCCAGCAGTTACGATACTAGCGGGGCCTACGAGCAGTACTTC
>TRBJ1-1|few|TRBV6-5|.
CASSYSGQWENTEAFF
TGTGCCAGCAGTTACTCCGGACAGTGGGAGAACACTGAAGCTTTCTTT
>TRBJ1-2|.|TRBV10-3|TRBD1
CAISESGTGLSYTF
TGTGCCATCAGTGAGTCGGGGACAGGGTTGAGCTACACCTTC
>TRBJ2-6|.|TRBV6-2/TRBV6-3|.
CASSWKRGSGANVLTF
TGTGCCAGCAGCTGGAAAAGGGGCTCTGGGGCCAACGTCCTGACTTTC
>TRBJ2-2|few|TRBV4-3|.
CASSQDVGELFF
TGCGCCAGCAGCCAAGATGTGGGGGAGCTGTTTTTT
>TRBJ2-1|few|TRBV5-4|TRBD1
CASSRDRRDEQFF
TGTGCCAGCAGCCGGGACAGACGGGATGAGCAGTTCTTC
>TRBJ1-3|.|TRBV4-3|.
CASSQDVRGLNTIYF
TGCGCCAGCAGCCAAGATGTCCGGGGGCTGAACACCATATATTTT
>TRBJ2-2|few|TRBV6-4|.
CASRTNGDTGELFF
TGTGCCAGCCGAACTAATGGGGACACCGGGGAGCTGTTTTTT
>TRBJ2-7|.|TRBV20-1|TRBD1
CSAPGQGAYEQYF
TGCAGTGCGCCGGGACAGGGGGCGTACGAGCAGTACTTC
>TRBJ2-7|few|TRBV7-3|.
CASSSEGVGSYEQYF
TGTGCCAGCAGCTCGGAAGGGGTTGGAAGCTACGAGCAGTACTTC
>TRBJ2-5|.|TRBV7-2|TRBD2
CASTWVAGGGETQYF
TGTGCCAGCACCTGGGTAGCGGGAGGTGGGGAGACCCAGTACTTC
>TRBJ2-5|.|TRBV5-1|.
CASSPSGTQETQYF
TGCGCCAGCAGCCCATCAGGGACCCAAGAGACCCAGTACTTC
>TRBJ1-5|many|TRBV12-3/TRBV12-4|.
CASSLGNRQPQHF
TGTGCCAGCAGTTTGGGGAACCGTCAGCCCCAGCATTTT